This T cell receptor (beta chain) was obtained from a study of shared clonotypes between healthy human individuals. CD45RO-negative cells were positively selected for CCR7, leaving out terminally differentiated effector memory CD45RA+ cells. CDR1 SGDLS and CDR2 YYNGEE come from the germline V gene. V lost 0 bases to trimming and J lost 9 bases, with 4 bases between them. The CDR3 is 11 residues long. Evenly divided among several immunoSEQ plates was the genomic DNA of each subset. About 30,000 T cell genomes, or approximately 190 ng DNA, went into the sorted-subset replicate PCRs. Data came from immunoSEQ multiplex PCR; TCRdb stores just in-frame clones and leaves some out. The sample shows some 2.1 million clones, about 95% of them seen only once. This clone turned up a few times. Other DNA variants within this sample encode the same CDR3.

The sequenced material came from naive CD8+ T cells sorted from blood. The chain joins TRBV9 to TRBJ2-1; D remains ambiguous. The TCR sequence derives from a man in his late teens or twenties in good health. CDR3 protein: CASSVGGEQFF. CDR3 nucleotide sequence: TGTGCCAGCAGCGTAGGAGGTGAGCAGTTCTTC.